What follows are 23 T cell receptor beta chains derived from one specimen sequenced in a study of low-dose radiotherapy and immunotherapy resistance in tumors. The time point: after trial treatment. This sample's treatment: LDRT plus nivolumab, ipilimumab, low-dose cyclophosphamide and aspirin (RACIN trial). Alpha- and beta-chain coverage of first-strand cDNA came from TRAV- and TRBV-specific primers. It was with a constant-region primer and a V-primer adapter that TCRs were amplified over roughly 19 PCR cycles. A single record per CDR3 protein comes from TCRdb applying MiXCR to the reads. The repertoire consists of tens of thousands of distinct CDR3 sequences, with approximately 26% occurring once and the leading ten covering 10%. This specimen consisted of PBMCs, obtained after low-dose radiotherapy plus immunotherapy. These receptors were collected from a male donor with prostate cancer.

The table lists this clonotype with many counts. The CDR3 DNA sequence: TGTGCCAGCAGCTCCAAAACGAGGGGGGGCCAGTATTTT. It specifies CASSSKTRGGQYF. The chain recombines TRBV11-3 with TRBJ2-3; D might be TRBD2 (7 bases). CDR3 length equals 13 residues. Trimming shortened V by 4 bases and J by 12 bases, and 17 bases separated the two germline ends. In germline, CDR1 is SGHNT, CDR2 YENEEA.

There are many counts of this clonotype. The gene calls are TRBV29-1 and TRBJ2-5; D is unresolved. The CDR3 sequence is 13 residues long. The V gene's germline CDR1 is SQVTM and CDR2 ANQGSEA. Trimming removed 2 bases from V and 0 bases from J, with 7 bases in between. The CDR3 DNA reads as TGCAGCGTTGAAACGGCGGACCAAGAGACCCAGTACTTC. As protein: CSVETADQETQYF.

The table lists this clonotype with many counts. This chain links TRBV24-1 with TRBJ2-1; 7 positions match TRBD2. The J segment lost 6 bases and the V segment lost 3 bases, leaving 1 base of the junction unmatched. CDR1 and CDR2 from the germline V gene are KGHDR and SFDVKD. The CDR3 is 13 amino acids. The CDR3 sequence: CATSDPSGNEQFF. In nucleotides, the CDR3 is TGTGCCACCAGTGATCCTAGCGGCAATGAGCAGTTCTTC.

Remarks on this clonotype: Possible read error: a much larger clone is one base away. CDR3 region: CASSQVVSGVYTF. Written as DNA, the CDR3 is TGTGCCAGCAGCCAAGTTGTGTCGGGTGTCTACACCTTC. The rearrangement links TRBV3-1 to TRBJ1-2; D gene ambiguous. The length of the CDR3 is 13 residues. Trimming left V 1 base short and J 10 bases short, with 13 bases between. Germline V gives CDR1 LGHDT, CDR2 YNNKEL (reference sequence).

V is TRBV29-1 and J is TRBJ1-1; no definite D call. The CDR3 loop spans 12 amino acids. Per germline, CDR1 SQVTM and CDR2 ANQGSEA. Trimming stripped 5 bases from V and 4 bases from J, with 11 bases between. Written as DNA, the CDR3 is TGCAGCGTTTATAGGGTCGGCACTGAAGCTTTCTTT. Protein: CSVYRVGTEAFF.

Points on this clonotype: Because the CDR3's place on the DNA is in doubt, the DNA is left out and the CDR3 is given as listed by TCRdb. The CDR3 protein is CASSLWSGANTGELFFF. The V gene is TRBV6-2 or TRBV6-3, the J gene TRBJ2-2; the table's D call of TRBD1 was not tested on the DNA. From germline, CDR1 is MNHEY and CDR2 SVGEGT. The CDR3 is 17 amino acids in total, end residues counted.

This clonotype was seen repeatedly, ten times or more. CDR3 amino acids: CATQRDRDTQYF. In DNA, the CDR3 is TGTGCCACCCAAAGGGACAGAGATACGCAGTATTTT. This chain connects TRBV19 to TRBJ2-3, with 7 bases identical to TRBD1. V shed 10 bases, J shed 5 bases, and the junction held 6 bases outside the gene matches. The CDR3 has 12 residues. Germline V gives CDR1 LNHDA, CDR2 SQIVND (reference sequence).

Details on this clonotype: This likely reflects a read error, since a far larger clone is one base away. CDR3 sequence: CARSSKTRGGQYF. DNA for the CDR3: TGTGCCAGAAGCTCCAAAACGAGGGGGGGCCAGTATTTT. The chain links TRBV3-1 to TRBJ2-3; weak D call: TRBD2 (7 bases). This CDR3 comprises 13 residues. Trimming removed 9 bases at V and 12 bases at J, with 22 bases between. The germline CDR1 and CDR2 sequences are LGHDT and YNNKEL (reference sequence).

This clonotype was detected many times. The CDR3 sequence: CAWSVQGTAKNIQYF. The CDR3 nucleotides are TGTGCCTGGAGTGTACAGGGGACAGCAAAAAACATTCAGTACTTC. V gene TRBV30 combines with J gene TRBJ2-4; 7 bases are a match to TRBD1. Trimming at V came to 0 bases and at J to 4 bases, leaving 6 bases not matched to a gene. The CDR3 is made up of 15 amino acids. Looked up from germline, CDR1 is GTSNPN and CDR2 is SVGIG (reference sequence).

This rearrangement joins TRBV29-1 to TRBJ1-5; TRBD1 matches 7 bases. V shed 6 bases, J shed 1 base, and the junction held 6 bases outside the gene matches. CDR1 and CDR2 (germline): SQVTM, ANQGSEA. CDR3 length: 14 residues. The CDR3 DNA sequence: TGCAGCGTCACTACAGGGGCGAGCAATCAGCCCCAGCATTTT. This encodes CSVTTGASNQPQHF.

The chain recombines TRBV4-2 with TRBJ2-2; 10 bases map to TRBD2. There are 17 residues in the CDR3. V lost 0 bases to trimming and J lost 4 bases; unmatched junction nucleotides: 5. Germline CDR1 is LGHNA and CDR2 is YNFKEQ. This CDR3 reads CASSQDWSGGVTGELFF. For the CDR3, the DNA is TGTGCCAGCAGCCAAGACTGGAGCGGGGGGGTCACCGGGGAGCTGTTTTTT.

This clonotype has ten or more counts. The gene calls are TRBV6-2 or TRBV6-3 and TRBJ2-1; TRBD1 aligns across 7 bases. Germline CDR1 is MNHEY and CDR2 is SVGEGT. Trimming at V came to 8 bases and at J to 2 bases, leaving 9 bases not matched to a gene. The CDR3 covers 15 residues. The CDR3 is CASGRDSPPYNEQFF. The CDR3 DNA reads as TGTGCCAGCGGCCGGGACAGTCCTCCCTACAATGAGCAGTTCTTC.

Regarding this clonotype: This likely reflects a read error, since a far larger clone is one base away. The V and J genes are TRBV6-6 and TRBJ2-7; the match to TRBD2 covers 9 bases. The CDR3 runs 15 residues. Germline assignment: CDR1 MNHNY and CDR2 SVGAGI (reference sequence). In DNA form, the CDR3 reads TGTGCCAACAGTCAGCCTAGCGGGGCCCAGATCGAGCAGTACTTC. Translated, it gives CANSQPSGAQIEQYF.

This clonotype is classed as medium-sized. The V call is TRBV11-2, the J call TRBJ2-2, with D perhaps assigned TRBD1 or TRBD2 (5 bases each). Looked up from germline, CDR1 is SGHAT and CDR2 is FQNNGV. The CDR3 is 16 residues long. Trimming left V 5 bases short and J 0 bases short, with 13 bases between. The DNA of the CDR3 is TGTGCCAGCAGCGGTGGTCGGGGCCCGAACACCGGGGAGCTGTTTTTT. Protein product: CASSGGRGPNTGELFF.

On this clonotype: A far larger clone differs by one base, so this is likely a read error. The chain uses TRBV11-2 and TRBJ2-7, with TRBD2 identical over 12 bases. The CDR3 is 17 amino acids. Germline V gives CDR1 SGHAT, CDR2 FQNNGV. V was pared by 4 bases and J by 7 bases, with 14 bases of the junction left unmatched. CDR3 sequence (DNA): TGTGCCAGCAGCTCCCTAGGACTAGCGGGGACCTACAATGAGCAGTACTTC. This codes for CASSSLGLAGTYNEQYF.

This clonotype was seen repeatedly, ten times or more. V usage is TRBV20-1 and J usage is TRBJ2-2; D gene uncertain. The CDR3 has 15 amino acids. Germline loops: CDR1 DFQATT, CDR2 SNEGSKA (reference sequence). The V and J ends lost 0 bases and 0 bases respectively, with 8 bases between them. CDR3 residues: CSARDSGTNTGELFF. CDR3 sequence (DNA): TGCAGTGCTAGAGATTCCGGAACGAACACCGGGGAGCTGTTTTTT.

This clonotype was detected ten times or more. The V call is TRBV7-9, the J call TRBJ2-3; D gene unclear. The ends were cut back, 1 base at V and 2 bases at J, with 7 bases in the middle. Germline CDR1 reads SEHNR; CDR2 reads FQNEAQ (reference sequence). CDR3 size: 14 residues. The CDR3 region has the DNA TGTGCCAGCAGCTTAGGTCTTTCCACAGATACGCAGTATTTT. Protein product: CASSLGLSTDTQYF.

This clonotype was detected ten times or more. This chain connects TRBV3-1 to TRBJ2-1; 9 bases fit TRBD2. Looked up from germline, CDR1 is LGHDT and CDR2 is YNNKEL (reference sequence). J lost 5 bases, V lost 1 base, and 3 bases had no gene match. This CDR3 comprises 15 residues. The CDR3 is CASSQGGTSHNEQFF. The CDR3 DNA reads TGTGCCAGCAGCCAAGGGGGGACTAGCCACAATGAGCAGTTCTTC.

There are many counts of this clonotype. V usage is TRBV7-9 and J usage is TRBJ2-3, with D perhaps matching TRBD1 or TRBD2 (5 bases each). The CDR3 consists of 18 residues. V shed 5 bases and J shed 2 bases, with 23 bases lying between them. Germline V gene lookup returns CDR1 SEHNR and CDR2 FQNEAQ (reference sequence). CDR3 residues: CASSHPTGGGRVTDTQYF. The CDR3 DNA is TGTGCCAGCAGCCACCCCACTGGGGGTGGCAGGGTCACAGATACGCAGTATTTT.

There are many counts of this clonotype. This rearrangement joins TRBV7-2 to TRBJ1-5, with 8 bases matching TRBD1. Germline assignment: CDR1 SGHTA and CDR2 FQGNSA. V was clipped by 3 bases and J by 3 bases; unmatched bases: 4. The CDR3 totals 15 residues. CDR3 DNA: TGTGCCAGCAGCTTCGGACAGGGTAACAATCAGCCCCAGCATTTT. The encoded protein is CASSFGQGNNQPQHF.

This clonotype is a singleton in its sample. The chain couples TRBV5-6 to TRBJ1-1; 9 bases are a match to TRBD1. The CDR3 extends over 13 amino acids. The V segment lost 7 bases and the J segment 11 bases; nucleotides outside the gene matches: 12. The germline V gene has CDR1 SGHDT and CDR2 YYEEEE. The CDR3 loop is CASDTWTGDCAFF. CDR3 in DNA: TGTGCCAGCGACACATGGACAGGGGATTGTGCTTTCTTT.

This clonotype is medium-sized. The chain joins TRBV7-8 to TRBJ2-3; 8 nucleotides line up with TRBD2. CDR3 length: 16 amino acids. J was trimmed by 2 bases and V by 5 bases; bases with no gene match: 9. Germline loops: CDR1 SGHVS, CDR2 FQNEAQ. The CDR3 reads CASSLLSGGATDTQYF. The DNA of the CDR3 is TGTGCCAGCAGCCTACTCAGCGGGGGAGCCACAGATACGCAGTATTTT. Complete variable domain (other parts from reference TRBV7-8 and TRBJ2-3): GAGVSQSPRYKVAKRGQDVALRCDPISGHVSLFWYQQALGQGPEFLTYFQNEAQLDKSGLPSDRFFAERPEGSVSTLKIQRTQQEDSAVYLCASSLLSGGATDTQYFGPGTRLTVL.

This clonotype occurred many times. The V call is TRBV10-2, the J call TRBJ1-2; D unclear. Germline CDR1 reads WSHSY; CDR2 reads SAAADI. CDR3 length: 13 residues. V was pared by 2 bases and J by 7 bases, with 11 bases between. The CDR3 DNA reads as TGCGCCAGCAGTGAGACCGGTGATCCTGGCTACACCTTC. Encoded protein: CASSETGDPGYTF.